This T cell receptor beta chain comes out of a study of T cells expressing NK-cell markers. About the research overall: Underlying the TCR beta repertoires were sorted CD3+CD56+NKG2C+, CD3+CD56+NKG2C- and CD3+CD56-NKG2C+ T cells. The study sequenced eight donors, seven HCMV-seropositive and one seronegative.

TCRdb reworked the 5' RACE reads into one entry per CDR3 protein, no DNA. The sample holds approximately 150,000 distinct CDR3 sequences. From germline, CDR1 is SEHNR and CDR2 FQNEAQ (reference sequence). The CDR3 is 16 amino acids. The specimen sequenced was blood T cells: a sorted CD56 or NKG2C T cell subset, CD4+ or CD8+ T cells, or bulk PBMC T cells (not recorded which). V gene TRBV7-9 combines with J gene TRBJ2-5; the TRBD2 assignment by TCRdb is unverifiable without DNA. The TCR was taken from a man aged 18 to 30 in good health. This chain's CDR3 is CASSSPAREGLETQYF.